Each of the 9 T cell receptor beta chains below was sequenced from the same sample in a study of regulatory T cells in long-lasting Graves disease. Construction of the TCR beta libraries employed iRepertoire HTBI primers in conjunction with Arm-PCR of CDR3 regions. TCRdb analysed the multiplex PCR reads with MiXCR anew, one entry per CDR3 protein. The sample lists about 220,000 distinct CDR3 sequences; roughly 18% were seen once. This sample's time point: newly diagnosed GD, antithyroid drugs for less than 3 months. The TCR library was prepared using RNA isolated from PBMCs. This sample was shared with a second study, whose subject was T cells in Graves' hyperthyroidism and ophthalmopathy.

The sample in question was peripheral blood mononuclear cells (PBMCs), obtained at new diagnosis, from a patient treated with antithyroid drugs. These TCRs come from a woman aged 30 to 39 with Graves disease.

This rearrangement joins TRBV12-3 or TRBV12-4 to TRBJ2-3; D remains ambiguous. The germline V and J ends were trimmed by 8 bases and 1 base, with 13 bases remaining between them. The CDR3 spans 14 residues. CDR3 coding DNA: TGTGCCAGCGGATCATACAGCCGCACAGATACGCAGTATTTT. Its translation is CASGSYSRTDTQYF.

The sample holds many counts of this clonotype. The chain employs TRBV2 and TRBJ1-3, with D possibly being TRBD1 (5 bases). The length of the CDR3 is 13 residues. Germline values: CDR1 SNHLY, CDR2 FYNNEI. Trimming took off 8 bases at V and 2 bases at J, with 10 bases between the two ends. The CDR3 nucleotides are TGTGCCAGCGCAAGGGGACCTGGAAACACCATATATTTT. Translated: CASARGPGNTIYF.

The chain combines TRBV7-9 with TRBJ2-1; TRBD1 matches at 10 bases. From germline, CDR1 is SEHNR and CDR2 FQNEAQ (reference sequence). This CDR3 has 15 amino acids. The J segment lost 7 bases and the V segment lost 4 bases, leaving 7 bases of the junction unmatched. The CDR3 region is CASSSPGQGMNEQFF. The DNA for the CDR3 is TGTGCCAGCAGCTCCCCGGGACAGGGGATGAATGAGCAGTTCTTC.

The chain carries TRBV18 and TRBJ1-4; no clear D gene. The length of the CDR3 is 14 residues. The V end lost 2 bases, the J end lost 1 base, and 5 bases lay between the germline ends. In germline, CDR1 is KGHSH, CDR2 LQKENI. The CDR3 loop reads CASSPDVTNEKLFF. CDR3 in DNA: TGTGCCAGCTCACCAGATGTAACTAATGAAAAACTGTTTTTT.

This clonotype was detected many times. The chain links TRBV19 to TRBJ2-7; TRBD2 agrees at 7 bases. V dropped 3 bases and J dropped 3; count of bases not matched to a gene: 5. CDR3 length: 14 residues. Per the germline V gene, CDR1 is LNHDA and CDR2 is SQIVND (reference sequence). CDR3 coding DNA: TGTGCCAGTAGTATCGCGGGGGAAAGCTACGAGCAGTACTTC. Its translation: CASSIAGESYEQYF.

V is TRBV2 and J is TRBJ2-3; D gene ambiguous. With 3 bases removed from V and 6 bases from J, the gap between germline ends came to 10 bases. The CDR3 runs to 13 residues. The germline CDR1 and CDR2 sequences are SNHLY and FYNNEI. CDR3 nucleotides: TGTGCCAGCAGTGAGCTAGAAGTGGATACGCAGTATTTT. It yields the protein CASSELEVDTQYF.

This clonotype showed up just once. This sequence joins TRBV5-6 and TRBJ2-1; TRBD1 agrees at 7 bases. Germline assignment: CDR1 SGHDT and CDR2 YYEEEE. After removal of 3 bases from V and 0 bases from J, the junction contained 3 bases not matched to a gene. The CDR3 has 15 amino acids. The CDR3 sequence is CASSWDSNSYNEQFF. CDR3 coding DNA: TGTGCCAGCAGCTGGGACAGCAACTCCTACAATGAGCAGTTCTTC.

This clonotype was found many times. The V and J genes are TRBV4-1 and TRBJ2-2; unclear D gene. Trimming removed 0 bases at V and 7 bases at J, with 9 bases between. The CDR3 length is 14 residues. The V gene's germline CDR1 is MGHRA and CDR2 YSYEKL. The CDR3 here is CASSQDSGIGELFF. CDR3 nucleotides: TGCGCCAGCAGCCAAGATTCTGGTATCGGGGAGCTGTTTTTT.

This clonotype showed up many times. The chain links TRBV18 to TRBJ1-1; no clear D gene. V lost 3 bases and J 1 base, leaving 15 bases between the germline ends. The CDR3 extends over 16 amino acids. Per the germline V gene, CDR1 is KGHSH and CDR2 is LQKENI. DNA of the CDR3: TGTGCCAGCTCACCGATCGATCATGGCACGAACACTGAAGCTTTCTTT. This codes for CASSPIDHGTNTEAFF.